This T cell receptor beta chain is from a study of T cell changes during pregnancy in multiple sclerosis. Clones were read by immunoSEQ multiplex PCR, and TCRdb kept only the in-frame ones, dropping some. The repertoire has fewer than 150,000 clones, roughly 95% of them found once; the top ten carry 0.44%. The CDR3 runs to 13 residues. The germline gives CDR1 SGHTA, CDR2 FQGNSA. Trimming shortened V by 3 bases and J by 8 bases, and 13 bases separated the two germline ends. V and J are TRBV7-2 and TRBJ1-1, with D maybe TRBD1 (5 bases). This sequence originates from a female donor with multiple sclerosis, enrolled in a pregnancy study. The sample in question was peripheral blood, obtained after pregnancy. This CDR3 is CASSLDWGVEAFF. CDR3 nucleotides: TGTGCCAGCAGCTTGGACTGGGGGGTCGAAGCTTTCTTT.